This T cell receptor beta chain was identified in a study of post-analysis software for immune sequencing data. The CDR3 is 13 amino acids. V lost 6 bases and J lost 1, with 9 bases in between. Details on this clonotype: Its antigen is not known.

Findings of the study overall: Higher frequency in patients than in controls was seen for five TRBV segments, with TRBV5-6, TRBV5-1 and TRBV20-1 among them.

Built from TCR beta cDNA, the libraries had unique molecular identifiers in them. TCRdb itself ran the PCR reads through MiXCR, one entry per CDR3 protein. The sample includes roughly 540,000 distinct CDR3 sequences, approximately 31% of them seen just once. Sequenced sample: blood. The sequence derives from a girl between 2 and 17 years old with multiple sclerosis. The V and J genes are TRBV12-3 or TRBV12-4 and TRBJ1-1; tentatively, D is TRBD1 (5 bases). Here the CDR3 reads CASSKTGNTEAFF. The CDR3 DNA sequence: TGTGCCAGCAGCAAAACAGGGAACACTGAAGCTTTCTTT.